This T cell receptor (beta chain) comes out of a study of spatial heterogeneity in lung cancer. Whole-study context: A total of approximately 75 untreated early-stage non-small cell lung cancer patients served as donors. Study results and caveats: Blood contained ubiquitous expanded tumor TCRs more at resection than at follow-up.

About this clonotype itself: Antigen unknown. The library was prepared for alpha chains; this beta chain is a stray read, so its frequency means little.

Documented time point: blood at routine non-recurrence follow-up after resection. The input material, whole RNA from tumor, nontumor lung or frozen PBMC, was sequenced unsorted. This CDR3 comprises 22 residues. From germline, CDR1 is SEHNR and CDR2 FQNEAQ (reference sequence). Trimming took 4 bases from V and 0 from J; bases not matched to a gene: 15. Each CDR3 protein gets one entry after TCRdb re-called the 5' RACE reads with MiXCR. Of 2,600 or so distinct CDR3 sequences in the sample, about 54% were seen once. The specimen comprised PBMCs, sampled at follow-up. This receptor was obtained from a female donor with early-stage non-small cell lung cancer. The V call is TRBV7-9, the J call TRBJ2-6; 13 nucleotides match TRBD2. CDR3 residues: CASSSSLAGGRSHISGANVLTF. CDR3 bases: TGTGCCAGCAGCTCCTCACTAGCGGGAGGGCGTTCTCACATCTCTGGGGCCAACGTCCTGACTTTC.